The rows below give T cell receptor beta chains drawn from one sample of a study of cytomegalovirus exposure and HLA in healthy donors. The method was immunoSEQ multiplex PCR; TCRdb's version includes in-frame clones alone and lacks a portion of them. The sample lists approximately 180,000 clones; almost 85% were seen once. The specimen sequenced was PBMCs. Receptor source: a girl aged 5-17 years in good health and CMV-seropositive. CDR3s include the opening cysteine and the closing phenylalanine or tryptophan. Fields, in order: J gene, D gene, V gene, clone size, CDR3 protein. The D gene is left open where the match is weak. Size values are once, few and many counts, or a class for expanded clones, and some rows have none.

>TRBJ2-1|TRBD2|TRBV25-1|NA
CASSGSREGIYNEQFF
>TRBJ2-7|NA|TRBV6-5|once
CASGLGLEPYEQYF
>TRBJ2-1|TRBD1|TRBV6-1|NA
CASSGSGQGYNEQFF
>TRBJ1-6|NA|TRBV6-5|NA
CASGGVGSPLHF
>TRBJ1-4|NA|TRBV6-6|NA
CASSYGGEEKLFF
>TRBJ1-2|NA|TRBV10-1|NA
CASSESVRYGYTF
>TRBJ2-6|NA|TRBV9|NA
CASSVEVNYSGANVLTF
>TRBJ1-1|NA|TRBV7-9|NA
CASSLGSGEAFF
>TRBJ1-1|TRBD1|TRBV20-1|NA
CSAGDSAEAFF
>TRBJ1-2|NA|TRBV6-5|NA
CASSYSTPSTNYGYTF
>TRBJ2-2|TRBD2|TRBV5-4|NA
CASSFRRERETGELFF
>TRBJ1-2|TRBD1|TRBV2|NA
CASREGQGDNYGYTF
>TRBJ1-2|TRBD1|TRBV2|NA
CASSRPLDREDHYGYTF
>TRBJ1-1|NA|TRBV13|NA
CASSPVGNTEAFF